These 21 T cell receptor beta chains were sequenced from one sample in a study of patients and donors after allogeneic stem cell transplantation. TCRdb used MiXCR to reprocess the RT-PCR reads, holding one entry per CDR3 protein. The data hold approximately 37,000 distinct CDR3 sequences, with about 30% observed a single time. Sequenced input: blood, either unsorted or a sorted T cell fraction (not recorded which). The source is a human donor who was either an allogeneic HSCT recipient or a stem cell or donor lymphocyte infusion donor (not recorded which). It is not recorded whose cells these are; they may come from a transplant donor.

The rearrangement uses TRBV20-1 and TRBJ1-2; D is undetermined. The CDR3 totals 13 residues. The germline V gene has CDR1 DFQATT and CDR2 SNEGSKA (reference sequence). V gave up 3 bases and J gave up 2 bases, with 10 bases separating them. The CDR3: CSARPGSNYGYTF. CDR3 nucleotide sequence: TGCAGTGCTAGGCCGGGCTCCAACTATGGCTACACCTTC.

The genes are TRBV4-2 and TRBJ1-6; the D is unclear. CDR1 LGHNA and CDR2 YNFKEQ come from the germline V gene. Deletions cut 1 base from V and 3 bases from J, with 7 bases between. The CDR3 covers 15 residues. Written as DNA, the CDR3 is TGTGCCAGCAGCCAAGTAGAGCTCTATAATTCACCCCTCCACTTT. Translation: CASSQVELYNSPLHF.

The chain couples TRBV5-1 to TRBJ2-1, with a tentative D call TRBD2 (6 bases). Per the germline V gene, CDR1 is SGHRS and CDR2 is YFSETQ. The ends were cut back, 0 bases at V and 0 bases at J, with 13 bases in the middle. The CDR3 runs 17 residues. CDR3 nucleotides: TGCGCCAGCAGCTTGGTGAACGGGAGTAGCTCCTACAATGAGCAGTTCTTC. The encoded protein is CASSLVNGSSSYNEQFF.

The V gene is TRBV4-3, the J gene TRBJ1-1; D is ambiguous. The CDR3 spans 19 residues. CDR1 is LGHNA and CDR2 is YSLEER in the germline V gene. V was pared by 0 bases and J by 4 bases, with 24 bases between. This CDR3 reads CASSQDDPTAGLRSTEAFF. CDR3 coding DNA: TGCGCCAGCAGCCAAGACGATCCTACCGCTGGCCTTCGGAGCACTGAAGCTTTCTTT.

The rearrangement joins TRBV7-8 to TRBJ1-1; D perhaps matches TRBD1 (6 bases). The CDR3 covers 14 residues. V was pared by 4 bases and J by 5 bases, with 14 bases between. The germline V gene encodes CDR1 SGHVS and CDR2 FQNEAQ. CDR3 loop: CASSSPGARTEAFF. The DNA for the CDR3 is TGTGCCAGCAGCTCGCCGGGGGCGCGTACTGAAGCTTTCTTT.

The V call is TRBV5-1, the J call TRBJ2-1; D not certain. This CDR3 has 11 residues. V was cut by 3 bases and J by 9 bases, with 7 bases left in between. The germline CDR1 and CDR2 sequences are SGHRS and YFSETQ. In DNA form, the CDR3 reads TGCGCCAGCAGCTCCCTACGTGAGCAGTTCTTC. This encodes CASSSLREQFF. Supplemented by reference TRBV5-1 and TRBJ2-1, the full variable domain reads KAGVTQTPRYLIKTRGQQVTLSCSPISGHRSVSWYQQTPGQGLQFLFEYFSETQRNKGNFPGRFSGRQFSNSRSEMNVSTLELGDSALYLCASSSLREQFFGPGTRLTVL.

CDR3 nucleotide sequence: TGTGCCAGCAGTGTTGGGACTAGCACAGATACGCAGTATTTT. Its protein product is CASSVGTSTDTQYF. J is TRBJ2-3 and V is TRBV7-2; TRBD2 might be the D (6 bases). From germline, CDR1 is SGHTA and CDR2 FQGNSA. There are 14 residues in the CDR3. Trimming shortened V by 6 bases and J by 0 bases, and 10 bases separated the two germline ends.

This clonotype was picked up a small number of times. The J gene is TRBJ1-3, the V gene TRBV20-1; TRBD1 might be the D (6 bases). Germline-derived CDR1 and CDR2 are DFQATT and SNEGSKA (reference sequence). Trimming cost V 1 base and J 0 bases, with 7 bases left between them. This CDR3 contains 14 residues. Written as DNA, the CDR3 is TGCAGTGCTAGAGGGGGGGCCTCTGGAAACACCATATATTTT. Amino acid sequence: CSARGGASGNTIYF.

CDR3 amino acids: CASSQVRGAASGEQFF. The CDR3 coding sequence is TGCGCCAGCAGCCAAGTGCGTGGCGCGGCCTCAGGTGAGCAGTTCTTC. The chain has TRBV4-3 and TRBJ2-1; D unresolved. Trimming cost V 1 base and J 9 bases, with 19 bases left between them. Germline CDR1 and CDR2: LGHNA and YSLEER. The CDR3 is 16 amino acids.

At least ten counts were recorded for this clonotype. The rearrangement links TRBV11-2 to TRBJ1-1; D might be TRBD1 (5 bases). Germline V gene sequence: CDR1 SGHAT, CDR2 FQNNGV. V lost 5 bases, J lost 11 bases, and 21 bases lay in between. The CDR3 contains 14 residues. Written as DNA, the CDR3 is TGTGCCAGCAGCCCTTGGGGGTCGCGGCCTAGGGCTTTCTTT. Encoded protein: CASSPWGSRPRAFF.

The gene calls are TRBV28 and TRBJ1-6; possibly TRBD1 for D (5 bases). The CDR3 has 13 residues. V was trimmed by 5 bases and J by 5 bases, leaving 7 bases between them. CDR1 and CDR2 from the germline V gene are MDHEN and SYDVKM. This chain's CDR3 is CASSQGNNSPLHF. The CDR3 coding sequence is TGTGCCAGCAGTCAGGGAAATAATTCACCCCTCCACTTT.

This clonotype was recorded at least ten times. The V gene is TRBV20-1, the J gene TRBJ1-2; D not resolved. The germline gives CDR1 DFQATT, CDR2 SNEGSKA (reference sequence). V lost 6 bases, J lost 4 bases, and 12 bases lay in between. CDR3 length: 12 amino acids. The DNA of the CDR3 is TGCAGTGCATCCCCGGACCGCTATGGCTACACCTTC. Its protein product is CSASPDRYGYTF.

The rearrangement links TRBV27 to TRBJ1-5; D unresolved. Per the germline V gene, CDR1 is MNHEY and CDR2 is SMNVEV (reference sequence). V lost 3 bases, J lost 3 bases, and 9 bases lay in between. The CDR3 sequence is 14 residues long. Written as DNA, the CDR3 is TGTGCCAGCAGTTTCTGGGGATTCAATCAGCCCCAGCATTTT. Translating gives CASSFWGFNQPQHF.

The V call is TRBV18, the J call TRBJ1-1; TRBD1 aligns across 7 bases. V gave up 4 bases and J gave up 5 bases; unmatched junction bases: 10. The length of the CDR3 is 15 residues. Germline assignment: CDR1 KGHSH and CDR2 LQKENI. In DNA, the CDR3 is TGTGCCAGCTCACAAGGGGAGGGGGCGAGGACTGAAGCTTTCTTT. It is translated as CASSQGEGARTEAFF.

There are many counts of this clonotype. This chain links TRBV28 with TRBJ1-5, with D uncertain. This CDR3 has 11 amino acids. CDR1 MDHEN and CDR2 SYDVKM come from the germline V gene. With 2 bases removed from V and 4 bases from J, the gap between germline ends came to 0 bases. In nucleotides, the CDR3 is TGTGCCAGCAGTTTAAATCAGCCCCAGCATTTT. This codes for CASSLNQPQHF.

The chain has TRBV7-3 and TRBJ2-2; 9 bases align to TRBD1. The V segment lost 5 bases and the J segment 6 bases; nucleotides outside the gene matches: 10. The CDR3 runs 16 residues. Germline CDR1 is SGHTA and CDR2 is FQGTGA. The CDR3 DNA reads TGTGCCAGCAGCCCCATCGGACAGGGGAAGGCCGGGGAGCTGTTTTTT. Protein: CASSPIGQGKAGELFF.

CDR3 residues: CATRKGSNQPQHF. DNA of the CDR3: TGTGCCACCAGGAAAGGGAGCAATCAGCCCCAGCATTTT. This chain joins TRBV6-2 or TRBV6-3 and TRBJ1-5; D unresolved. Looked up from germline, CDR1 is MNHEY and CDR2 is SVGEGT. The CDR3 runs to 13 residues. Trimming pared 10 bases from V and 1 base from J, leaving 11 bases between.

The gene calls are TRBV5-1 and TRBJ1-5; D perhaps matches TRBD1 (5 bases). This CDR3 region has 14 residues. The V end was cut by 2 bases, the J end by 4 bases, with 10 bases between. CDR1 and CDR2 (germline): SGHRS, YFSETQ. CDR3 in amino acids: CASSFNGGNQPQHF. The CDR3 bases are TGCGCCAGCAGCTTTAACGGGGGAAATCAGCCCCAGCATTTT.

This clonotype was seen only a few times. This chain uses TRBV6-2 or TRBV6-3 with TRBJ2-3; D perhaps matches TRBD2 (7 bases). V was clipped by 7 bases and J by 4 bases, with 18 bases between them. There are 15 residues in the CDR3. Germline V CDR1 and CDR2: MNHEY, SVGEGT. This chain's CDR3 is CASKATSRGPDTQYF. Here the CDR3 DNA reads TGTGCCAGCAAAGCGACTAGCCGGGGGCCAGATACGCAGTATTTT.

CDR3 amino acids: CASSQEGGAGANVLTF. Here the CDR3 DNA reads TGTGCCAGCAGCCAAGAAGGAGGGGCTGGGGCCAACGTCCTGACTTTC. This rearrangement joins TRBV4-2 to TRBJ2-6, with D possibly matching TRBD2 (6 bases). Trimming shortened V by 0 bases and J by 2 bases, and 8 bases separated the two germline ends. CDR3 length: 16 residues. Germline CDR1 is LGHNA and CDR2 is YNFKEQ.

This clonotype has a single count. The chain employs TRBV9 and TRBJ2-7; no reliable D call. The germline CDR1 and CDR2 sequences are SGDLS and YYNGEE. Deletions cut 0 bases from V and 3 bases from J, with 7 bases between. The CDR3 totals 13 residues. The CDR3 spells CASSVGVFYEQYF. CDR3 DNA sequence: TGTGCCAGCAGCGTAGGGGTATTCTACGAGCAGTACTTC.